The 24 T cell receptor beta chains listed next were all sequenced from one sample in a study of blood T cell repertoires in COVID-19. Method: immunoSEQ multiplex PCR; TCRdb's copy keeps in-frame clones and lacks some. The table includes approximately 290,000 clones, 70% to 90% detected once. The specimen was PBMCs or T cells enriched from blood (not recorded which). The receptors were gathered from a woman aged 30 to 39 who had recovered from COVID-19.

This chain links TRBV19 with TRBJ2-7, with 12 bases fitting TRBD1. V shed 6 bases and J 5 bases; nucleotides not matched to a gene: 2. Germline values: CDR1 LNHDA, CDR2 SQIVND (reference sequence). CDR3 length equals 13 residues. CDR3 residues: CASRGTGGNEQYF. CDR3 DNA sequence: TGTGCCAGTAGAGGGACAGGGGGCAACGAGCAGTACTTC.

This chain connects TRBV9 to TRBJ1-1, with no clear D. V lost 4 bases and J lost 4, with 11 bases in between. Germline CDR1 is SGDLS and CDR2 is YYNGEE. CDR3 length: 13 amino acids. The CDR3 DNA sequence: TGTGCCAGCAGCCCATCCGGGTTCACTGAAGCTTTCTTT. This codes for CASSPSGFTEAFF.

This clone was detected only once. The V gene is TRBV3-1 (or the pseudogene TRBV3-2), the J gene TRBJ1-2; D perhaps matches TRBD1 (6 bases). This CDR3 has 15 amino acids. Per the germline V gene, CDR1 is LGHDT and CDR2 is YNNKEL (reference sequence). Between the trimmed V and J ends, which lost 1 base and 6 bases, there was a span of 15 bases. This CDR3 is CASSQAGQTRDGYTF. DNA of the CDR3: TGTGCCAGCAGCCAAGCTGGACAGACGAGAGATGGCTACACCTTC.

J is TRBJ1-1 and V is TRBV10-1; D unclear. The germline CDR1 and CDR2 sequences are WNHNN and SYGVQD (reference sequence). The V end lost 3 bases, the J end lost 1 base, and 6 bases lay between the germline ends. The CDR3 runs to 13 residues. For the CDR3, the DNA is TGCGCCAGCAGTGAAGGAGAGAACACTGAAGCTTTCTTT. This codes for CASSEGENTEAFF.

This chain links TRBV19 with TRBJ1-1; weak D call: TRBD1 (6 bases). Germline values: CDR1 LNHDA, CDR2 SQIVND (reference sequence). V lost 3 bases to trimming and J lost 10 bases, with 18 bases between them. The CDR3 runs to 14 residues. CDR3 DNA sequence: TGTGCCAGTAGTATTAGGGCAGGGGTGGATACAGCTTTCTTT. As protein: CASSIRAGVDTAFF.

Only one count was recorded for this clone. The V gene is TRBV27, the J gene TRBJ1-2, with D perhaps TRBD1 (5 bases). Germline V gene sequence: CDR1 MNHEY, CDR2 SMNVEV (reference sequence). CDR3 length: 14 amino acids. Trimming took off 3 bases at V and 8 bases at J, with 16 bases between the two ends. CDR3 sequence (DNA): TGTGCCAGCAGTTTCGGGGCGGGAACCCAGGGCTACACCTTC. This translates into CASSFGAGTQGYTF.

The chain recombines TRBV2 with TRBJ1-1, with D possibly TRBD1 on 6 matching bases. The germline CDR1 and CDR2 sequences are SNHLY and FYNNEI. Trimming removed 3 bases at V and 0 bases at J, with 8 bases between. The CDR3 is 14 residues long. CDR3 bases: TGTGCCAGCAGTGATCAGGGGATGAACACTGAAGCTTTCTTT. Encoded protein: CASSDQGMNTEAFF.

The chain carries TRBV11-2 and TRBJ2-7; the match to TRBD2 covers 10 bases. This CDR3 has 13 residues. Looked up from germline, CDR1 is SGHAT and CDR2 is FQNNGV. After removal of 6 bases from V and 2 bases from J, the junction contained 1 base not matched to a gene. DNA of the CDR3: TGTGCCAGCAGAGCGGGGGGGCCCTACGAGCAGTACTTC. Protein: CASRAGGPYEQYF. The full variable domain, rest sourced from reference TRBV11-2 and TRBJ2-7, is EAGVAQSPRYKIIEKRQSVAFWCNPISGHATLYWYQQILGQGPKLLIQFQNNGVVDDSQLPKDRFSAERLKGVDSTLKIQPAKLEDSAVYLCASRAGGPYEQYFGPGTRLTVT.

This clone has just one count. The CDR3 loop reads CASSLFGGVGTEAFF. The CDR3 DNA is TGTGCCAGCAGCTTGTTTGGGGGCGTTGGCACTGAAGCTTTCTTT. J is TRBJ1-1 and V is TRBV5-4, with D possibly TRBD1 on 6 matching bases. CDR1 is SGHNT, CDR2 YYREEE, per germline (reference sequence). This CDR3 is 15 amino acids long. V shed 1 base and J shed 4 bases, with 14 bases lying between them.

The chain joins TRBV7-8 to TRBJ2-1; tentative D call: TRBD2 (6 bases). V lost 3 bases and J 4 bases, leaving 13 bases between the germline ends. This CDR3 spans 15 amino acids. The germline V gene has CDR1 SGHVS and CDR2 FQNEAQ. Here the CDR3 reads CASSFGGSGYNEQFF. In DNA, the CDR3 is TGTGCCAGCAGCTTCGGAGGGAGTGGATACAATGAGCAGTTCTTC.

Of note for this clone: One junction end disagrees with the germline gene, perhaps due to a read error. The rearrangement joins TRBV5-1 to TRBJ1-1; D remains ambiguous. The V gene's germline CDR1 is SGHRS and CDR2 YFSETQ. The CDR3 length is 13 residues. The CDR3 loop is CASSREQFSEAFF. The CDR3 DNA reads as TGCGCCAGCAGCAGAGAACAGTTTTCTGAGGCTTTCTTT.

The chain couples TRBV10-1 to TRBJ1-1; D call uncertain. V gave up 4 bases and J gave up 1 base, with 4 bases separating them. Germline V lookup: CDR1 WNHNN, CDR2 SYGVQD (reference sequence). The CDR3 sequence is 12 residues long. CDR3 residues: CASSGQNTEAFF. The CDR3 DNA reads TGCGCCAGCAGTGGACAGAACACTGAAGCTTTCTTT.

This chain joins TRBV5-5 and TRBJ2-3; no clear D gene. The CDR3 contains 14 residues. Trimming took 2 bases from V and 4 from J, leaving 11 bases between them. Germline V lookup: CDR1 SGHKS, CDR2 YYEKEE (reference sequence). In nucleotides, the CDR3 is TGTGCCAGCAGCTTAATACAGAGTTCAGATACGCAGTATTTT. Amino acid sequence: CASSLIQSSDTQYF.

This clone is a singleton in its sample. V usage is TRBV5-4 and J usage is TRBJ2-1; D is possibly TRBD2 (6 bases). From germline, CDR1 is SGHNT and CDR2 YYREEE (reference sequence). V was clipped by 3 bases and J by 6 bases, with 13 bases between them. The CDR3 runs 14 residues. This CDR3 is CASSSQIGGNEQFF. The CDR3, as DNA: TGTGCCAGCAGCTCTCAAATCGGGGGCAATGAGCAGTTCTTC.

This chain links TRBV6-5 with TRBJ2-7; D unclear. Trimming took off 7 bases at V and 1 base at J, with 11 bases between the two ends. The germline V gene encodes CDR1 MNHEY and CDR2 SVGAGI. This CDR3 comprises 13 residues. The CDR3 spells CASIVGVSYEQYF. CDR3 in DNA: TGTGCCAGCATAGTAGGAGTGTCCTACGAGCAGTACTTC.

The CDR3 region is CASSGRVGPSGNTIYF. Here the CDR3 DNA reads TGTGCCAGCAGCGGAAGGGTGGGGCCCTCTGGAAACACCATATATTTT. The chain is built from TRBV13 and TRBJ1-3; perhaps TRBD1 as D (5 bases). CDR1 PRHDT and CDR2 FYEKMQ come from the germline V gene (reference sequence). The ends were cut back, 5 bases at V and 0 bases at J, with 14 bases in the middle. There are 16 residues in the CDR3.

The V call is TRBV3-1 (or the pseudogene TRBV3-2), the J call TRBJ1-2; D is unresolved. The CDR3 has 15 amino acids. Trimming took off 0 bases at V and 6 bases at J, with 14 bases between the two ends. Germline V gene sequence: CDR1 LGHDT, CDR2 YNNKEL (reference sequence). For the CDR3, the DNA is TGTGCCAGCAGCCAAGAGACCTCCTGGGCCGATGGCTACACCTTC. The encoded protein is CASSQETSWADGYTF.

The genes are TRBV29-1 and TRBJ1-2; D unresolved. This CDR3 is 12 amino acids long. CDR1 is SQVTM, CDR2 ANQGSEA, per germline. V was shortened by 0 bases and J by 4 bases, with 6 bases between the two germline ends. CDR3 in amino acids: CSVEDLAYGYTF. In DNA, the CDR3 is TGCAGCGTTGAAGATTTAGCCTATGGCTACACCTTC.

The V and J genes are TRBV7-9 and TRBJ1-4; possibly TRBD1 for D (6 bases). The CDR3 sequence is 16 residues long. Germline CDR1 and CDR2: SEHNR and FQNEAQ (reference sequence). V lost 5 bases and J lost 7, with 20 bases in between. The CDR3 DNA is TGTGCCAGCAGCCATAGTGGGGGGGCTTTTGGTGAAAAACTGTTTTTT. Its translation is CASSHSGGAFGEKLFF. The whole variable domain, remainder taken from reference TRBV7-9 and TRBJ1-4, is DTGVSQNPRHKITKRGQNVTFRCDPISEHNRLYWYRQTLGQGPEFLTYFQNEAQLEKSRLLSDRFSAERPKGSFSTLEIQRTEQGDSAMYLCASSHSGGAFGEKLFFGSGTQLSVL.

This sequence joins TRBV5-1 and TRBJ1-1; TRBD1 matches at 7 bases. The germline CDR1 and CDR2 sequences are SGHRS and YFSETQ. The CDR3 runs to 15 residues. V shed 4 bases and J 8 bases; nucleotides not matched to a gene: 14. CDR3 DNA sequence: TGCGCCAGCAGCCCGGGCCTACAGGGGTCGGGCGAAGCTTTCTTT. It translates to CASSPGLQGSGEAFF.

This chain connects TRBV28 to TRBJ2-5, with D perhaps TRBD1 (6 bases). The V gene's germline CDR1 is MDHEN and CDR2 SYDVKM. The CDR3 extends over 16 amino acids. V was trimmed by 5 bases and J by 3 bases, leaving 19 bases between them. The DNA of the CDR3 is TGTGCCAGCAGTCTCGGGGCCCTCGGGACAAAAGAGACCCAGTACTTC. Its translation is CASSLGALGTKETQYF.

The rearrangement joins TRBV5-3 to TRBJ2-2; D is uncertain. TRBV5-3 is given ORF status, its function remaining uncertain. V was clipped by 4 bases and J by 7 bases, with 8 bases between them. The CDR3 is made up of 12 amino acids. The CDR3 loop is CARSTVIGELFF. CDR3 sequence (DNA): TGTGCCAGAAGCACAGTTATCGGGGAGCTGTTTTTT.

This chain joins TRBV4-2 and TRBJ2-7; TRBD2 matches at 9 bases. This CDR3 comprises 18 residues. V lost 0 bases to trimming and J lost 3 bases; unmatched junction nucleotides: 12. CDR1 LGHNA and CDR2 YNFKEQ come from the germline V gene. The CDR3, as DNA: TGTGCCAGCAGCCAAGAAGGGAAAATAGCGGGAGTCTTCTACGAGCAGTACTTC. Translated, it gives CASSQEGKIAGVFYEQYF.

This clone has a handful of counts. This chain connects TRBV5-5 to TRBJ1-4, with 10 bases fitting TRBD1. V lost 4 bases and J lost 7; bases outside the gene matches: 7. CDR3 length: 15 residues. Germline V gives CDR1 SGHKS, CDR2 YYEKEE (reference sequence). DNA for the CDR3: TGTGCCAGCAGCCCTCGACAGGGGGCAGGTGAAAAACTGTTTTTT. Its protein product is CASSPRQGAGEKLFF.